Shown below are 25 T cell receptor beta chains from a single sample sequenced in a study of blood T cell repertoires in COVID-19. The repertoire was sequenced with immunoSEQ multiplex PCR; TCRdb's copy has only in-frame clones and lacks some. Of about 99,000 clones listed, roughly 89% are singletons. The specimen sequenced was peripheral blood. The receptors come from a man in his 70s with active or convalescent COVID-19.

This clone was seen only once. The V call is TRBV6-2 or TRBV6-3, the J call TRBJ2-3, with TRBD2 matching over 9 bases. In germline, CDR1 is MNHEY, CDR2 SVGEGT. This CDR3 comprises 17 residues. V was pared by 6 bases and J by 0 bases, with 10 bases of the junction left unmatched. This CDR3 reads CASSRRVAGASTDTQYF. CDR3 coding DNA: TGTGCCAGCAGCCGGAGGGTAGCGGGGGCCAGCACAGATACGCAGTATTTT.

This sequence joins TRBV4-2 and TRBJ2-7; TRBD1 matches at 7 bases. After removal of 2 bases from V and 2 bases from J, the junction contained 6 bases not matched to a gene. Looked up from germline, CDR1 is LGHNA and CDR2 is YNFKEQ. The CDR3 loop spans 15 amino acids. The CDR3 nucleotides read TGTGCCAGCAGCCAATGGGGGCAGGGGGCCTACGAGCAGTACTTC. This sequence encodes CASSQWGQGAYEQYF.

The V gene is TRBV7-9, the J gene TRBJ2-3; 7 bases are shared with TRBD2. With V trimmed by 0 bases and J by 2 bases, 2 bases remained unmatched. The germline CDR1 and CDR2 sequences are SEHNR and FQNEAQ (reference sequence). The CDR3 length is 15 residues. The CDR3 reads CASSLALAVTDTQYF. CDR3 in DNA: TGTGCCAGCAGCTTAGCCCTAGCGGTCACAGATACGCAGTATTTT.

With regard to this clone: The sample holds other DNA sequences that translate to the same CDR3. This rearrangement joins TRBV12-3 or TRBV12-4 to TRBJ1-2, with 8 bases aligning to TRBD1. The CDR3 totals 12 residues. Unmatched junction bases numbered 2, after V lost 9 bases and J lost 2 bases. CDR3 residues: CASRQGNYGYTF. The CDR3 DNA reads TGTGCCAGTCGACAGGGGAACTATGGCTACACCTTC.

V and J are TRBV6-2 or TRBV6-3 and TRBJ2-3; 14 bases line up with TRBD2. The CDR3 loop spans 18 amino acids. Trimming removed 0 bases from V and 4 bases from J; junction bases left unmatched: 6. Germline CDR1 reads MNHEY; CDR2 reads SVGEGT. CDR3 in DNA: TGTGCCAGCAGTTACTCCCCTCGACTAGCGGGGGGGGCAGATACGCAGTATTTT. This encodes CASSYSPRLAGGADTQYF.

This rearrangement joins TRBV7-2 to TRBJ2-2; D may be TRBD2 (6 bases). V was clipped by 3 bases and J by 1 base, with 9 bases between them. The CDR3 totals 15 residues. Per the germline V gene, CDR1 is SGHTA and CDR2 is FQGNSA. CDR3 region: CASSFRGENTGELFF. The DNA of the CDR3 is TGTGCCAGCAGCTTCCGCGGGGAGAACACCGGGGAGCTGTTTTTT.

The CDR3: CASSTGPGEKLFF. The CDR3 nucleotides read TGTGCCAGCAGTACAGGTCCCGGGGAAAAACTGTTTTTT. The rearrangement uses TRBV7-3 and TRBJ1-4; the D gene is possibly TRBD1 (5 bases). V was trimmed by 6 bases and J by 8 bases, leaving 13 bases between them. The CDR3 spans 13 residues. The germline gives CDR1 SGHTA, CDR2 FQGTGA.

The chain employs TRBV28 and TRBJ1-2; TRBD1 is a possible D gene (6 bases). The germline V gene encodes CDR1 MDHEN and CDR2 SYDVKM. The CDR3 is 13 residues long. The ends were cut back, 5 bases at V and 4 bases at J, with 11 bases in the middle. DNA for the CDR3: TGTGCCAGCAGTCGAACAGGGTCCTATGGCTACACCTTC. This encodes CASSRTGSYGYTF.

The table lists this clone with a few counts. V is TRBV30 and J is TRBJ1-5; D is perhaps TRBD1 (6 bases). The CDR3 contains 15 residues. The germline CDR1 and CDR2 sequences are GTSNPN and SVGIG (reference sequence). V was cut by 3 bases and J by 7 bases, with 19 bases left in between. The CDR3 is CAWSGGTGSRQPQHF. In DNA form, the CDR3 reads TGTGCCTGGAGCGGAGGTACAGGGAGTCGCCAGCCCCAGCATTTT.

The genes are TRBV6-1 and TRBJ2-3, with a possible D match to TRBD2 (5 bases). This CDR3 has 14 amino acids. Germline V gene data show CDR1 as MNHNS and CDR2 as SASEGT. V lost 8 bases and J 2 bases, leaving 14 bases between the germline ends. The CDR3 loop reads CASGPLGVTDTQYF. The CDR3 region has the DNA TGTGCCAGCGGCCCACTCGGGGTCACAGATACGCAGTATTTT.

The chain carries TRBV7-2 and TRBJ2-3; D is ambiguous. In germline, CDR1 is SGHTA, CDR2 FQGNSA. The CDR3 has 12 amino acids. Trimming cost V 4 bases and J 2 bases, with 4 bases left between them. The CDR3 loop is CASSSFTDTQYF. CDR3 in DNA: TGTGCCAGCAGCTCCTTCACAGATACGCAGTATTTT.

The rearrangement links TRBV19 to TRBJ1-1; TRBD1 aligns across 11 bases. This CDR3 comprises 15 residues. Germline values: CDR1 LNHDA, CDR2 SQIVND (reference sequence). J gave up 2 bases and V 5 bases, and 4 bases lay outside the gene matches. CDR3 amino acids: CASSEGQGVNTEAFF. The DNA of the CDR3 is TGTGCCAGTAGTGAGGGACAGGGGGTCAACACTGAAGCTTTCTTT.

The chain employs TRBV5-1 and TRBJ2-2; no reliable D call. The CDR3 runs 14 residues. Trimming took 1 base from V and 2 from J, leaving 6 bases between them. The germline CDR1 and CDR2 sequences are SGHRS and YFSETQ. CDR3 DNA: TGCGCCAGCAGCTTGACAGTTAACACCGGGGAGCTGTTTTTT. Protein sequence: CASSLTVNTGELFF. The complete variable domain, with remaining parts taken from reference TRBV5-1 and TRBJ2-2, reads KAGVTQTPRYLIKTRGQQVTLSCSPISGHRSVSWYQQTPGQGLQFLFEYFSETQRNKGNFPGRFSGRQFSNSRSEMNVSTLELGDSALYLCASSLTVNTGELFFGEGSRLTVL.

This clone was counted once. The rearrangement uses TRBV28 and TRBJ1-4, with a weak D call TRBD1 (5 bases). Germline V gives CDR1 MDHEN, CDR2 SYDVKM. CDR3 length: 15 amino acids. The V end lost 3 bases, the J end lost 4 bases, and 12 bases lay between the germline ends. CDR3 sequence: CASSLWTGGNEKLFF. CDR3 DNA: TGTGCCAGCAGTTTGTGGACCGGGGGTAATGAAAAACTGTTTTTT.

DNA for the CDR3: TGTGCCAGCAGTCCCTCGGGACTAGCGGCTTACGAGCAGTACTTC. Its translation: CASSPSGLAAYEQYF. The V and J genes are TRBV6-5 and TRBJ2-7, with 11 bases matching TRBD2. Trimming took 5 bases from V and 4 from J; bases not matched to a gene: 7. Germline V CDR1 and CDR2: MNHEY, SVGAGI. This CDR3 is built from 15 residues.

This chain connects TRBV11-2 to TRBJ1-1, with 7 bases fitting TRBD1. V shed 2 bases and J 4 bases; nucleotides not matched to a gene: 1. The CDR3 is 13 residues long. CDR1 is SGHAT, CDR2 FQNNGV, per germline. The CDR3 spells CASSLQGGTEAFF. CDR3 coding DNA: TGTGCCAGCAGCTTACAGGGGGGCACTGAAGCTTTCTTT.

The chain carries TRBV7-3 and TRBJ2-3; possible D gene TRBD2, 7 bases. This CDR3 comprises 15 residues. Germline values: CDR1 SGHTA, CDR2 FQGTGA. V gave up 1 base and J gave up 2 bases, with 10 bases separating them. In DNA, the CDR3 is TGTGCCAGCAGCTTAATGGGGGGGGCCACAGATACGCAGTATTTT. It codes for CASSLMGGATDTQYF. The whole variable domain, filled in from reference TRBV7-3 and TRBJ2-3, reads GAGVSQTPSNKVTEKGKYVELRCDPISGHTALYWYRQSLGQGPEFLIYFQGTGAADDSGLPNDRFFAVRPEGSVSTLKIQRTERGDSAVYLCASSLMGGATDTQYFGPGTRLTVL.

The DNA for the CDR3 is TGCGCCAGCAGCTTGGTCGGAGGCCAGAACTCTGGAAACACCATATATTTT. This codes for CASSLVGGQNSGNTIYF. This chain joins TRBV5-1 and TRBJ1-3; unclear D gene. This CDR3 comprises 17 residues. Per the germline V gene, CDR1 is SGHRS and CDR2 is YFSETQ. V was pared by 0 bases and J by 0 bases, with 13 bases between.

The J gene is TRBJ1-5, the V gene TRBV28, with D tentatively TRBD1 (5 bases). CDR1 and CDR2 (germline): MDHEN, SYDVKM. The CDR3 length is 16 residues. Trimming removed 4 bases from V and 3 bases from J, with 16 bases in between. The CDR3 here is CASSSPAGHNNQPQHF. CDR3 DNA: TGTGCCAGCAGTTCTCCCGCCGGACACAACAATCAGCCCCAGCATTTT.

This chain joins TRBV28 and TRBJ2-7, with TRBD1 matching over 8 bases. The germline gives CDR1 MDHEN, CDR2 SYDVKM. Losses at the gene ends were 2 bases for V and 5 bases for J; bases not matched to a gene: 8. The CDR3 sequence is 15 residues long. CDR3: CASSLIQGATNEQYF. Here the CDR3 DNA reads TGTGCCAGCAGTTTAATCCAGGGGGCAACGAACGAGCAGTACTTC. Looking up the rest from reference TRBV28 and TRBJ2-7 gives the full variable domain: DVKVTQSSRYLVKRTGEKVFLECVQDMDHENMFWYRQDPGLGLRLIYFSYDVKMKEKGDIPEGYSVSREKKERFSLILESASTNQTSMYLCASSLIQGATNEQYFGPGTRLTVT.

The CDR3 loop reads CASSRLGVGSPLHF. CDR3 DNA sequence: TGTGCCAGCAGTAGGTTAGGGGTGGGGTCACCCCTCCACTTT. The chain couples TRBV27 to TRBJ1-6; D may be TRBD1 (5 bases). This CDR3 has 14 amino acids. The V end was cut by 5 bases, the J end by 10 bases, with 15 bases between. Germline CDR1 reads MNHEY; CDR2 reads SMNVEV (reference sequence).

This clone has just one count. Within the sample, other DNA sequences also encode this same CDR3. V gene TRBV30 combines with J gene TRBJ1-1; a possible D gene is TRBD1 (5 bases). V was pared by 0 bases and J by 5 bases, with 10 bases between. The CDR3 runs 13 residues. The germline gives CDR1 GTSNPN, CDR2 SVGIG (reference sequence). CDR3 sequence reads: CAWSVRGDTEAFF. CDR3 bases: TGTGCCTGGAGTGTACGGGGGGATACTGAAGCTTTCTTT.

This clone was seen a few times. The chain joins TRBV28 to TRBJ1-2, with 9 bases that match TRBD1. V lost 10 bases and J lost 1; bases outside the gene matches: 4. There are 13 residues in the CDR3. Looked up from germline, CDR1 is MDHEN and CDR2 is SYDVKM. Here the CDR3 reads CAIGQGRNYGYTF. The CDR3 nucleotides read TGTGCCATCGGACAGGGGCGTAACTATGGCTACACCTTC.

This chain links TRBV9 with TRBJ2-3; 14 bases align to TRBD2. The CDR3 length is 16 residues. Trimming cost V 3 bases and J 3 bases; bases outside gene matches: 3. CDR1 SGDLS and CDR2 YYNGEE come from the germline V gene. CDR3 bases: TGTGCCAGCAGCGCAAGACTAGCGGGGGGGACAGATACGCAGTATTTT. Translation: CASSARLAGGTDTQYF. The full variable domain, its missing parts supplied by reference TRBV9 and TRBJ2-3, is DSGVTQTPKHLITATGQRVTLRCSPRSGDLSVYWYQQSLDQGLQFLIQYYNGEERAKGNILERFSAQQFPDLHSELNLSSLELGDSALYFCASSARLAGGTDTQYFGPGTRLTVL.

The gene calls are TRBV2 and TRBJ2-7, with 8 bases identical to TRBD2. The CDR3 has 14 residues. Germline CDR1 is SNHLY and CDR2 is FYNNEI. J was trimmed by 0 bases and V by 10 bases; bases with no gene match: 8. The CDR3 reads CATSPGGGSYEQYF. CDR3 DNA: TGTGCCACCTCGCCGGGGGGGGGCTCCTACGAGCAGTACTTC.